This T cell receptor beta chain was recovered during a study of T cells after yellow fever vaccination. TCRdb re-called the 5' RACE reads with MiXCR, one entry per CDR3 protein. The sample records about 340,000 distinct CDR3 sequences, around 3.9% being singletons. V lost 2 bases, J lost 2 bases, and 4 bases stayed unmatched. The CDR3 contains 16 residues. From germline, CDR1 is SGHRS and CDR2 YFSETQ. Points from the study as a whole: Reappearance after the booster was seen for most primary-vaccination clones, at 95% to 96% CD4 and 75% to 90% CD8. On re-exposure, the response was weaker but peaked faster, at day 5 versus 15.

In regard to this clonotype: Antigen specificity is unknown.

Sequencing used PBMCs, obtained 5 days after the yellow fever booster vaccination. The TCR was taken from a man younger than 30 who received the YFV17D yellow fever vaccine. The chain combines TRBV5-1 with TRBJ2-6; 7 bases agree with TRBD1. The CDR3 sequence is CASSFTGVPGANVLTF. The CDR3 bases are TGCGCCAGCAGCTTTACAGGGGTTCCTGGGGCCAACGTCCTGACTTTC.